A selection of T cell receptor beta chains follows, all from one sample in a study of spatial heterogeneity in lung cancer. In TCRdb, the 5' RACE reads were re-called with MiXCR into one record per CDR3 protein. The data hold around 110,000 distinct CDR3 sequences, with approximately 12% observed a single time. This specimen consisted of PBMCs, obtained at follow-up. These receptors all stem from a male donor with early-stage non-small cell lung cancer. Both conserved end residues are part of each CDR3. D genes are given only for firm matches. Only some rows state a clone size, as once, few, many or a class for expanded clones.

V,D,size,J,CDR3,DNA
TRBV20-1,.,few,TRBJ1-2,CSASDAYGYTF,TGCAGTGCTAGTGACGCCTATGGCTACACCTTC
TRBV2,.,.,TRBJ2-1,CASSSGDSSYNEQFF,TGTGCCAGCAGTAGTGGGGATAGCTCCTACAATGAGCAGTTCTTC
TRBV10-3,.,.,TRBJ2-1,CAISDGAEQFF,TGTGCCATCAGTGATGGGGCTGAGCAGTTCTTC
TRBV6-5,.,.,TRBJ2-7,CASRGAGYTYEQYF,TGTGCCAGCAGAGGGGCAGGGTATACCTACGAGCAGTACTTC
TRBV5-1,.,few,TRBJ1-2,CASSSVGYTF,TGCGCCAGCAGCTCGGTTGGCTACACCTTC
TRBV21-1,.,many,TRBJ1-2,CASSNRPPDYGYTF,TGTGCCAGCAGCAACAGGCCCCCGGACTATGGCTACACCTTC
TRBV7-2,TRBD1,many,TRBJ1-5,CASSPWTGGNQPQHF,TGTGCCAGCAGCCCTTGGACAGGGGGCAATCAGCCCCAGCATTTT
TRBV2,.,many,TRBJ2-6,CASSGQGSGANVLTF,TGTGCCAGCAGTGGGCAGGGGTCTGGGGCCAACGTCCTGACTTTC
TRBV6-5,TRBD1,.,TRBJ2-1,CASSYYRDSKSSYNEQFF,TGTGCCAGCAGTTATTACCGGGACAGCAAGAGCTCCTACAATGAGCAGTTCTTC
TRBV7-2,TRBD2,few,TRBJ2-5,CASSSRDSGGSQETQYF,TGTGCCAGCAGCTCCCGGGATAGCGGGGGGTCCCAAGAGACCCAGTACTTC
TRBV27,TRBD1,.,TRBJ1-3,CASSPSRQGGNTIYF,TGTGCCAGCAGTCCCAGTCGACAGGGAGGAAACACCATATATTTT
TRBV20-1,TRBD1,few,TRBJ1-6,CSAPGQGGDNSPLHF,TGCAGTGCTCCAGGACAGGGGGGAGATAATTCACCCCTCCACTTT
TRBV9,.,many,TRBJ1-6,CASSVDEGSYNSPLHF,TGTGCCAGCAGCGTAGATGAGGGTTCCTATAATTCACCCCTCCACTTT
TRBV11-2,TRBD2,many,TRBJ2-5,CASSPSGLAGNHKETQYF,TGTGCCAGCAGCCCTAGCGGACTAGCGGGGAATCATAAAGAGACCCAGTACTTC
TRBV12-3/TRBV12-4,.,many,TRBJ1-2,CASSLEPANYGYTF,TGTGCCAGCAGTTTAGAGCCGGCTAACTATGGCTACACCTTC
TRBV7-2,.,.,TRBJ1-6,CASSARPRDSPLHF,TGTGCCAGCAGCGCCCGTCCCAGGGATTCACCCCTCCACTTT
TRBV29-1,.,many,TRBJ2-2,CSVGETGELFF,TGCAGCGTTGGGGAGACAGGGGAGCTGTTTTTT
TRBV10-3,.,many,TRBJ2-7,CAISDRDEQYF,TGTGCCATCAGTGATAGGGACGAGCAGTACTTC
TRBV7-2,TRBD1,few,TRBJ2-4,CASSPTGVGLAKNIQYF,TGTGCCAGCAGCCCCACAGGGGTAGGACTGGCCAAAAACATTCAGTACTTC
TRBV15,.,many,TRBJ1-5,CATSAPERRQPQHF,TGTGCCACCAGCGCGCCGGAAAGGAGGCAGCCCCAGCATTTT
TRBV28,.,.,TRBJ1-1,CASSLTNTEAFF,TGTGCCAGCAGTCTGACGAACACTGAAGCTTTCTTT
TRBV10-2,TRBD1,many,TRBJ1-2,CASSETKTGDRYGYTF,TGCGCCAGCAGTGAGACCAAAACAGGGGATCGGTATGGCTACACCTTC
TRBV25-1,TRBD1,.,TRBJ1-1,CASRLGQGNSEAFF,TGTGCCAGCAGATTAGGACAGGGGAATTCTGAAGCTTTCTTT
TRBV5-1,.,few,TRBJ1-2,CASSLGDRSYGYTF,TGCGCCAGCAGCTTAGGCGACAGGAGTTATGGCTACACCTTC
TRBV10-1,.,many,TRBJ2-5,CASSEGGQETQYF,TGCGCCAGCAGTGAAGGGGGACAAGAGACCCAGTACTTC